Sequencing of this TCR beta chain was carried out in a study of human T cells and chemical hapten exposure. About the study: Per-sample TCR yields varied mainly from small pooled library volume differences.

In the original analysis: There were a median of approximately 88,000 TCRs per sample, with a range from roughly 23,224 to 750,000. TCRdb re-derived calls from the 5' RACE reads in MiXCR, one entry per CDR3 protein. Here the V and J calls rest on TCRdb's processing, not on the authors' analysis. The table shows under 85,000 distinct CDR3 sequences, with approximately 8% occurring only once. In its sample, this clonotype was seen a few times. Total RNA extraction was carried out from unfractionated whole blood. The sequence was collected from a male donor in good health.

CDR3 in amino acids: CASSPDEGWGIQYF. The CDR3, as DNA: TGCGCCAGCAGCCCAGACGAGGGCTGGGGCATTCAGTACTTC. The chain joins TRBV5-1 to TRBJ2-4; tentatively, D is TRBD2 (5 bases). Germline CDR1 reads SGHRS; CDR2 reads YFSETQ. Trimming cost V 4 bases and J 9 bases, with 17 bases left between them. This CDR3 spans 14 amino acids.